A single TCR beta chain is shown here with its context. What antigen it recognizes has not been identified. No base quality information exists; no much larger clone differs at one position. Genomic DNA was isolated from the sorted cells so that the TCRbeta CDR3 region could be sequenced. TCRbeta CDR3 regions were sequenced using the immunoSEQ Assay. TCRdb's version of the immuneACCESS table is confined to in-frame rearrangements and falls short of the full clone set. An unresolved V gene accounts for under half of the shortfall where checked; the remainder is of unknown origin. The sample contains about 26,000 clones, 75% to 85% of them found a single time. 20% to 30% of the sample lies in the top ten. The trial excluded patients who had a history of autoimmune disease or were on systemic immunosuppression. Peripheral blood for TCR sequencing was collected from all dose cohorts at baseline, on cycle 4 day 1, and on cycle 7 day 1. Samples were obtained from an open-label, multicenter, first-in-human phase I dose-escalation trial of ivuxolimab. Adults with locally advanced or metastatic head and neck squamous cell, hepatocellular, melanoma or renal cell carcinoma were enrolled in the trial. CD4+ and CD8+ T cells were sorted separately from peripheral blood before TCR sequencing.

CDR1 and CDR2 (SGDLS, YYNGEE) derive from the germline V gene. From cysteine to phenylalanine, the CDR3 is 15 amino acids long. The read is trimmed to its CDR3 DNA, 45 bases read in frame from base 1. From V the trimming removes 0 bases and from J it removes 6 bases, while the gene matches leave 3 bases of the junction unaccounted for. The sample comes from a study of OX40 agonist ivuxolimab in advanced cancers. Context from the whole study: Ivuxolimab was an agonistic, fully human IgG2 monoclonal antibody directed against OX40 (CD134), a costimulatory receptor. Intravenous ivuxolimab was administered to patients every 2 weeks at six dose levels: 0.01, 0.1, 0.3, 1.5, 3 and 10 mg/kg. Of the roughly 54 dose-escalation patients, hepatocellular carcinoma was present in about 20, melanoma in around 15, renal cell carcinoma in 9 and head and neck cancer in 9. The dose-escalation cohort was roughly 83% male with a mean age of approximately 60 years, ranging from about 20 to 80. Patients were allowed to have had prior anti-PD-1, anti-PD-L1 or anti-CTLA-4 therapy, and about 40% of the dose-escalation patients had been treated with checkpoint inhibitors. Partial responses occurred in three dose-escalation patients, of whom one had hepatocellular carcinoma and two had cutaneous melanoma. Peripheral TCRbeta sequencing was intended to test whether TCR sequence diversity was altered and clonal T-cell expansion was caused by ivuxolimab. The paper describes the monotherapy dose-escalation part (N of about 55 patients) of the phase I trial of ivuxolimab.

The study at large found these results: Low levels of normalized T-cell clonal expansion were also shown by some nonresponding patients. Partial responders in the 0.1-3.0 mg/kg groups had among the lowest normalized peripheral clonal expansion, especially among CD8+ T cells. Clonal expansion of both CD4+ and CD8+ blood T cells was observed from baseline to week 6 at doses 0.1 to 3.0 mg/kg. On average, CD8+ T cells showed more expanded clones than CD4+ T cells after ivuxolimab. Antigen specificity was not determined for the clonally expanded peripheral T cells.

The chain is made from TRBV9 and TRBJ1-5; TRBD1 agrees with 10 junctional bases. This material consisted of CD4+ or CD8+ T cells sorted from blood, taken in a trial of the OX40 agonist ivuxolimab. This receptor was obtained from an adult with an advanced solid tumor such as melanoma, head and neck, liver or kidney cancer. The bases are TGTGCCAGCAGCGTAGGGGGACAGGGGATTCAGCCCCAGCATTTT. Translated, it reads CASSVGGQGIQPQHF.